This T cell receptor (delta chain) was identified in a study of γδ T cells in repeated Plasmodium falciparum infection. Study-level background: Donors were malaria-exposed Malian children or age- and gender-matched Australian children. Sampling occurred at baseline, pre-infection for selected infections, and 21 days post-infection. General study findings and limits: Malian children's Vdelta2-negative repertoires appeared more expanded and less diverse than Australians'.

Vgamma9/Vdelta2+ and Vdelta2-negative gammadelta T cells were flow-sorted from PBMC for bulk sequencing. TCRdb reanalyzed the multiplex PCR reads using CATT. Among some 50,000 delta-chain clones listed, 1.5% to 2% were seen once. CDR3 length equals 20 residues. The germline gives CDR1 TSWWSYY, CDR2 QGS. Trimming removed 1 base from V and 2 bases from J; junction bases left unmatched: 16. This clone was detected ten times or more. Its antigen is unidentified. The source is a pool of human donors (malaria-infected and uninfected, not separated). The specimen sequenced was gamma-delta T cells from blood. The chain carries TRDV1 and TRDJ1; TRDD3 matches at 10 bases. CDR3 DNA sequence: TGTGCTCTTGGGGAACATTGGTCCAGCTGGGGGATATTCGGTACCGATAAACTCATCTTT. Amino acids: CALGEHWSSWGIFGTDKLIF.